The clone carrying this T cell receptor (beta chain) was counted between two and nine times. The source of the sample is a study of T cell repertoires in cytomegalovirus infection. Trimming took off 5 bases at V and 0 bases at J, with 15 bases between the two ends. The germline CDR1 and CDR2 sequences are SGHRS and YFSETQ. The length of the CDR3 is 15 residues. Each CDR3 protein is one row after TCRdb ran MiXCR on the reads. This sample has about 250,000 distinct CDR3 sequences, with about 15% found just once. The sequenced sample consisted of CD8+ T cells from PBMCs. The V call is TRBV5-1, the J call TRBJ2-7; tentative D call: TRBD1 (6 bases). The receptor was isolated from a human donor in good health (CMV status not recorded). Some clones in this sample may be carry-over from other donors' samples. The CDR3 DNA sequence: TGCGCCAGCAGTGAACGGACAGAGGCCTCCTACGAGCAGTACTTC. This sequence encodes CASSERTEASYEQYF. Complete variable domain (other parts from reference TRBV5-1 and TRBJ2-7): KAGVTQTPRYLIKTRGQQVTLSCSPISGHRSVSWYQQTPGQGLQFLFEYFSETQRNKGNFPGRFSGRQFSNSRSEMNVSTLELGDSALYLCASSERTEASYEQYFGPGTRLTVT.